A selection of T cell receptor beta chains follows, all from one sample in a study of T cells in Graves' hyperthyroidism and ophthalmopathy. TCRdb re-called the multiplex PCR reads through MiXCR, storing one row per CDR3 protein. The data show about 500,000 distinct CDR3 sequences, around 50% seen once. What was sequenced was peripheral blood or thyroid tissue (not recorded which). The receptors shown here come from an adult woman with Graves' disease, either hyperthyroidism or ophthalmopathy (not recorded which). Each CDR3 is given with its conserved first and last residue. The D gene is left open where the match is weak. A clone size is listed for some rows: how often the clone was seen (once, few, many), or a class if it is expanded.

CASSHPPGGGLETQYF | TGTGCCAGCAGCCATCCCCCAGGGGGAGGGCTGGAGACCCAGTACTTC | NA | TRBJ2-5 | NA | TRBV7-9
CASNLGTDYGYTF | TGTGCCAGCAACCTGGGGACAGACTATGGCTACACCTTC | NA | TRBJ1-2 | TRBD1 | TRBV12-3/TRBV12-4
CASRGAASVGQTQYF | TGTGCCAGCAGAGGCGCAGCGTCGGTTGGTCAGACCCAGTACTTC | few | TRBJ2-5 | NA | TRBV2
CASSYRGGAAPSTDTQYF | TGTGCCAGCAGCTACCGGGGTGGGGCAGCACCTAGCACAGATACGCAGTATTTT | NA | TRBJ2-3 | NA | TRBV7-6
CASSGSLETLHF | TGTGCCAGCAGTGGGTCCCTTGAGACCCTCCACTTT | many | TRBJ1-6 | NA | TRBV2
CASSLVRGQGARNTEAFF | TGCGCCAGCAGCTTGGTTCGGGGACAGGGGGCGAGGAACACTGAAGCTTTCTTT | NA | TRBJ1-1 | TRBD1 | TRBV5-1
CASSYLRGDGYTF | TGTGCCAGCAGTTATCTCCGGGGGGATGGCTACACCTTC | many | TRBJ1-2 | NA | TRBV6-5
CASSSGYGRGKETQYF | TGTGCCAGCAGCTCAGGGTATGGCAGGGGCAAAGAGACCCAGTACTTC | many | TRBJ2-5 | NA | TRBV7-2
CATSSMTGVGSNQPQHF | TGTGCCACCAGCAGCATGACAGGGGTAGGAAGCAATCAGCCCCAGCATTTT | NA | TRBJ1-5 | TRBD1 | TRBV15
CASSSEGVRGTERAGANVLTF | TGTGCCAGCAGCTCAGAGGGGGTTAGGGGGACCGAGCGCGCTGGGGCCAACGTCCTGACTTTC | NA | TRBJ2-6 | NA | TRBV7-2
CASSERTGVGQEIQYF | TGTGCCAGCAGTGAACGGACAGGGGTGGGACAAGAGATCCAGTACTTC | NA | TRBJ2-5 | TRBD1 | TRBV6-1
CASSETIRPNTEAFF | TGTGCCAGCAGTGAAACAATACGGCCGAACACTGAAGCTTTCTTT | many | TRBJ1-1 | NA | TRBV6-1
CASSEVGIGRLTYEQYF | TGTGCCAGCAGTGAAGTAGGAATTGGGCGGCTCACCTACGAGCAGTACTTC | NA | TRBJ2-7 | NA | TRBV25-1
CATSDPDSGTGELFF | TGTGCCACCAGTGATCCTGACAGTGGCACCGGGGAGCTGTTTTTT | NA | TRBJ2-2 | NA | TRBV24-1
CASRQSTGGDDGYTF | TGTGCCAGCAGACAAAGCACGGGAGGGGACGATGGCTACACCTTC | NA | TRBJ1-2 | NA | TRBV21-1
CASSLGRNYGYTF | TGTGCCAGCAGTTTGGGTCGCAACTATGGCTACACCTTC | many | TRBJ1-2 | NA | TRBV12-3/TRBV12-4
CSIRAPQLRKETQYF | TGCAGCATTAGAGCCCCCCAACTCAGGAAGGAGACCCAGTACTTC | NA | TRBJ2-5 | NA | TRBV20-1
CASSRGGGVETQYF | TGTGCCAGCAGCCGGGGGGGGGGCGTGGAGACCCAGTACTTC | NA | TRBJ2-5 | TRBD2 | TRBV7-9
CASKDDNTGELFF | TGTGCCAGCAAGGACGACAACACCGGGGAGCTGTTTTTT | many | TRBJ2-2 | NA | TRBV12-3/TRBV12-4
CASTPDRTSYEQYF | TGTGCCAGCACCCCGGACAGGACAAGCTACGAGCAGTACTTC | NA | TRBJ2-7 | TRBD1 | TRBV7-2
CASSPFGVNTEAFF | TGTGCCAGCAGCCCGTTCGGGGTGAACACTGAAGCTTTCTTT | many | TRBJ1-1 | NA | TRBV2
CARDLQNTEAFF | TGTGCCCGGGACCTACAGAACACTGAAGCTTTCTTT | NA | TRBJ1-1 | NA | TRBV7-6
CAISAGQGGYSPLHF | TGTGCCATCAGTGCTGGGCAGGGGGGCTATTCACCCCTCCACTTT | NA | TRBJ1-6 | TRBD1 | TRBV10-3
CASSLAGGQGTQYF | TGTGCCAGCAGCTTAGCGGGAGGCCAAGGGACCCAGTACTTC | once | TRBJ2-5 | NA | TRBV7-6
CASSQAALIETQYF | TGTGCCAGCAGCCAAGCGGCCCTGATAGAGACCCAGTACTTC | NA | TRBJ2-5 | NA | TRBV7-9
CASSLGLAGTNEQFF | TGTGCCAGCAGCCTAGGACTAGCGGGGACCAATGAGCAGTTCTTC | NA | TRBJ2-1 | TRBD2 | TRBV7-9
CASSASGEQYF | TGTGCCAGCAGCGCCTCGGGCGAGCAGTACTTC | NA | TRBJ2-7 | NA | TRBV5-6
CATSRGANSNQPQHF | TGTGCCACCAGCAGAGGGGCTAATAGCAATCAGCCCCAGCATTTT | NA | TRBJ1-5 | NA | TRBV15
CSVLSKGLSYEQYF | TGCAGTGTCCTGTCCAAGGGACTTTCCTACGAGCAGTACTTC | NA | TRBJ2-7 | NA | TRBV20-1
CAGTGGANGYTF | TGTGCCGGGACAGGGGGCGCGAATGGCTACACCTTC | NA | TRBJ1-2 | TRBD1 | TRBV2
CASSRVQADPNYGYTF | TGCGCCAGCAGCCGGGTCCAGGCCGATCCTAACTATGGCTACACCTTC | NA | TRBJ1-2 | NA | TRBV5-1
CASSGMGQHYEQYF | TGTGCCAGCAGCGGGATGGGACAGCACTACGAGCAGTACTTC | few | TRBJ2-7 | TRBD1 | TRBV9
CASSLYRGLVVSGANVLTF | TGTGCCAGCAGCCTGTATCGGGGACTGGTAGTATCTGGGGCCAACGTCCTGACTTTC | NA | TRBJ2-6 | NA | TRBV3-1
CASSPEFGAPLSFQYF | TGTGCCAGCAGCCCCGAGTTCGGAGCGCCCCTTAGTTTCCAGTACTTC | many | TRBJ2-5 | NA | TRBV11-2
CSVSGQGAGYGYTF | TGCAGCGTATCGGGACAGGGGGCCGGGTATGGCTACACCTTC | NA | TRBJ1-2 | TRBD1 | TRBV29-1
CASRGRTEGATYEQYF | TGTGCCAGCAGGGGACGAACGGAGGGGGCGACTTACGAGCAGTACTTC | few | TRBJ2-7 | NA | TRBV6-2/TRBV6-3
CSAWDLTSSYEQYF | TGCAGTGCTTGGGACCTAACAAGCTCCTACGAGCAGTACTTC | few | TRBJ2-7 | NA | TRBV20-1
CASSEAGGSQPQHF | TGTGCCAGCAGTGAAGCAGGGGGTAGTCAGCCCCAGCATTTT | NA | TRBJ1-5 | NA | TRBV6-1
CASSSGRLSETQYF | TGTGCCAGCAGCTCGGGGAGACTAAGTGAGACCCAGTACTTC | many | TRBJ2-5 | NA | TRBV7-2
CASVGGNTEAFF | TGTGCCAGTGTGGGGGGGAACACTGAAGCTTTCTTT | NA | TRBJ1-1 | NA | TRBV19
CAIGDDGYTF | TGTGCCATCGGGGACGATGGCTACACCTTC | NA | TRBJ1-2 | NA | TRBV10-3
CAWKKVGLKPYEQYF | TGTGCCTGGAAAAAGGTCGGACTTAAACCCTACGAGCAGTACTTC | NA | TRBJ2-7 | NA | TRBV30
CASHLQGRNHQPQHF | TGTGCCAGTCATCTACAGGGGCGGAATCATCAGCCCCAGCATTTT | many | TRBJ1-5 | TRBD1 | TRBV28
CASSRDSKNTEAFF | TGTGCCAGCTCACGGGACAGCAAGAACACTGAAGCTTTCTTT | NA | TRBJ1-1 | TRBD1 | TRBV18
CAISGDTLNTGELFF | TGTGCCATCAGTGGGGACACCTTGAACACCGGGGAGCTGTTTTTT | NA | TRBJ2-2 | NA | TRBV10-3
CSFGTRREQYF | TGCAGTTTTGGGACTAGACGCGAGCAGTACTTC | once | TRBJ2-7 | TRBD2 | TRBV29-1
CSERGARETQYF | TGCAGCGAACGGGGGGCGAGGGAGACCCAGTACTTC | few | TRBJ2-5 | NA | TRBV29-1
CASSSGGATGELFF | TGTGCCAGCAGTTCAGGGGGCGCGACCGGGGAGCTGTTTTTT | few | TRBJ2-2 | TRBD1 | TRBV12-3/TRBV12-4
CSVQNRDTSGDDGYTF | TGCAGTGTACAAAATCGGGACACTTCCGGGGACGATGGCTACACCTTC | NA | TRBJ1-2 | NA | TRBV20-1
CASSLDSGANEKLFF | TGCGCCAGCAGCTTGGATAGCGGGGCTAATGAAAAACTGTTTTTT | once | TRBJ1-4 | NA | TRBV5-1
CASSGGTGNYEQYF | TGCGCCAGCAGCGGGGGGACAGGGAACTACGAGCAGTACTTC | NA | TRBJ2-7 | NA | TRBV5-5
CASSVGAASSYEQYF | TGTGCCAGCAGCGTAGGAGCGGCGAGCTCCTACGAGCAGTACTTC | NA | TRBJ2-7 | NA | TRBV9
CSALLGQGAGGDDGYTF | TGCAGTGCCTTATTAGGACAGGGGGCTGGCGGGGACGATGGCTACACCTTC | NA | TRBJ1-2 | TRBD1 | TRBV20-1
CASSEPLWDSDEEAQHF | TGTGCCAGCAGTGAACCTCTATGGGACAGCGACGAAGAGGCCCAGCATTTT | NA | TRBJ1-5 | TRBD1 | TRBV2
CASRHGQTYEQYF | TGTGCCAGCAGACACGGACAGACCTACGAGCAGTACTTC | few | TRBJ2-7 | NA | TRBV7-9